This entry lists 7 T cell receptor beta chains sequenced from one sample in a study of cytomegalovirus exposure and HLA in healthy donors. PCR primers comprised 60 Vbeta and 13 Jbeta primers. Using immunoSEQ multiplex PCR, the repertoire was profiled, and TCRdb retains in-frame clones only, with some absent. This sample yields some 200,000 clones, of which almost 70% are seen a single time; 2.6% belongs to the top ten. Input material: PBMCs. Receptors were obtained from a man in his forties in good health and CMV-seropositive.

The chain employs TRBV11-2 and TRBJ2-2; 7 positions agree with TRBD2. This CDR3 spans 14 amino acids. V dropped 7 bases and J dropped 4; count of bases not matched to a gene: 6. Germline lookup yields CDR1 SGHAT and CDR2 FQNNGV. The CDR3 is CASNPWGGTGELFF. The CDR3 nucleotides are TGTGCCAGCAACCCTTGGGGGGGCACCGGGGAGCTGTTTTTT.

The genes are TRBV13 and TRBJ2-2; D remains unclear. From germline, CDR1 is PRHDT and CDR2 FYEKMQ (reference sequence). CDR3 size: 13 residues. Trimming removed 4 bases at V and 3 bases at J, with 6 bases between. The CDR3 here is CASSSGDTGELFF. CDR3 in DNA: TGTGCCAGCAGCTCCGGAGACACCGGGGAGCTGTTTTTT.

A single count supports this clone. The V call is TRBV6-1, the J call TRBJ1-4; D ambiguous. The germline gives CDR1 MNHNS, CDR2 SASEGT. The CDR3 is 15 amino acids. V lost 1 base, J lost 8 bases, and 14 bases lay in between. This chain's CDR3 is CASSEGTSGREKLFF. The CDR3 region has the DNA TGTGCCAGCAGTGAAGGGACTTCTGGGCGAGAAAAACTGTTTTTT.

This clone has more than one count but fewer than ten. The rearrangement links TRBV28 to TRBJ2-2; D might be TRBD1 (5 bases). Germline-derived CDR1 and CDR2 are MDHEN and SYDVKM. V gave up 1 base and J gave up 6 bases, with 15 bases separating them. This CDR3 is 16 amino acids long. CDR3 protein: CASSLLQGKLAGELFF. As DNA, the CDR3 is TGTGCCAGCAGTTTATTGCAGGGTAAATTAGCCGGGGAGCTGTTTTTT.

The chain carries TRBV18 and TRBJ1-5, with TRBD1 matching over 7 bases. With 5 bases clipped from V and 4 bases from J, the junction kept 11 bases outside the gene matches. Germline lookup yields CDR1 KGHSH and CDR2 LQKENI. The CDR3 runs to 16 residues. CDR3: CASSGSTGPLNQPQHF. The CDR3 DNA follows: TGTGCCAGCTCAGGTTCGACAGGGCCTCTTAATCAGCCCCAGCATTTT.

The gene calls are TRBV15 and TRBJ1-4; D is perhaps TRBD1 (5 bases). With 3 bases removed from V and 3 bases from J, the gap between germline ends came to 11 bases. The CDR3 is made up of 15 amino acids. Germline CDR1 is LNHNV and CDR2 is YYDKDF (reference sequence). CDR3 nucleotide sequence: TGTGCCACCAGCAGCGACAGTTCCCCTAATGAAAAACTGTTTTTT. Translated, it gives CATSSDSSPNEKLFF.

This rearrangement joins TRBV19 to TRBJ1-3; 9 bases match TRBD1. The V gene's germline CDR1 is LNHDA and CDR2 SQIVND (reference sequence). CDR3 size: 16 residues. Germline trimming cut 7 bases from V and 0 bases from J; bases unmatched to any gene: 7. In nucleotides, the CDR3 is TGTGCCAGTACCTATGGGACAGGGATCTCTGGAAACACCATATATTTT. Protein: CASTYGTGISGNTIYF.